This TCR beta chain stems from a study of blood T cell repertoires in COVID-19. CDR1 and CDR2 (germline): MNHEY, SMNVEV (reference sequence). After removal of 5 bases from V and 3 bases from J, the junction contained 8 bases not matched to a gene. This CDR3 comprises 15 residues. Original analysis: Quantification of nucleated cells was approximated via reference gene primer amplification. The table came from immunoSEQ multiplex PCR; TCRdb's copy has only in-frame clones and leaves some out. The V and J calls and clone size come from that table; D and trimming were worked out from the DNA. The sample consists of roughly 670,000 clones, 80% to 90% of them appearing once.

The sequenced sample consisted of peripheral blood. This receptor was taken from a woman between 18 and 30 years old with acute or convalescent COVID-19. The chain combines TRBV27 with TRBJ2-3, with TRBD2 identical over 7 bases. The CDR3 sequence is CASSPRTSRTDTQYF. The CDR3 DNA reads as TGTGCCAGCAGTCCGAGGACTAGTAGAACAGATACGCAGTATTTT.